A single sample gave rise to the 7 T cell receptor beta chains below, sequenced in a study of early T cells in non-severe SARS-CoV-2 infection. Using its own MiXCR run on the 5' RACE reads, TCRdb lists one record per CDR3 protein. Of about 110,000 distinct CDR3 sequences in the sample, 11% were seen once. Specimen: whole blood. Source of these receptors: an adult who was a healthcare worker with PCR-confirmed SARS-CoV-2 infection or an uninfected control (not recorded which).

This clonotype was detected many times. The chain carries TRBV2 and TRBJ2-1; D is perhaps TRBD2 (7 bases). Germline values: CDR1 SNHLY, CDR2 FYNNEI. V lost 7 bases, J lost 6 bases, and 28 bases lay in between. This CDR3 has 18 residues. This CDR3 reads CASIGGTTYIGNGNEQFF. The CDR3 nucleotides are TGTGCCAGCATAGGGGGGACTACCTATATCGGAAACGGCAATGAGCAGTTCTTC.

To note about this clonotype: The germline gene is not matched at one end of the junction; a read error may be the cause. The J gene is TRBJ2-1, the V gene TRBV7-2; 8 nucleotides agree with TRBD2. This CDR3 contains 15 residues. Germline lookup yields CDR1 SGHTA and CDR2 FQGNSA. This CDR3 reads CVSSLASGSYNEQFF. The CDR3 coding sequence is TGTGTCAGCAGCTTAGCTAGCGGGTCCTACAATGAGCAGTTCTTC.

V usage is TRBV27 and J usage is TRBJ2-7, with a possible D match to TRBD2 (5 bases). The CDR3 covers 14 residues. The germline gives CDR1 MNHEY, CDR2 SMNVEV (reference sequence). Trimming took 0 bases from V and 0 from J, leaving 6 bases between them. The CDR3 sequence is CASSLSSASYEQYF. CDR3 DNA sequence: TGTGCCAGCAGTTTATCTAGCGCCTCCTACGAGCAGTACTTC.

This clonotype appeared many times. The chain employs TRBV6-1 and TRBJ2-1; 9 bases are shared with TRBD2. The V gene's germline CDR1 is MNHNS and CDR2 SASEGT. This CDR3 spans 15 amino acids. J lost 4 bases, V lost 0 bases, and 1 base had no gene match. CDR3 protein: CASSEAAGGYNEQFF. CDR3 nucleotides: TGTGCCAGCAGTGAAGCAGCGGGAGGTTACAATGAGCAGTTCTTC.

This rearrangement joins TRBV6-6 to TRBJ2-3, with D perhaps matching TRBD2 (6 bases). The CDR3 extends over 14 amino acids. V was cut by 7 bases and J by 0 bases, with 11 bases left in between. CDR1 and CDR2 from the germline V gene are MNHNY and SVGAGI (reference sequence). The CDR3: CASKTGASTDTQYF. CDR3 sequence (DNA): TGTGCCAGCAAGACGGGAGCTAGCACAGATACGCAGTATTTT.

This clonotype came up many times. This sequence joins TRBV30 and TRBJ2-2, with 10 positions matching TRBD1. With V trimmed by 1 base and J by 6 bases, 2 bases remained unmatched. The CDR3 spans 14 residues. From germline, CDR1 is GTSNPN and CDR2 SVGIG (reference sequence). The DNA of the CDR3 is TGTGCCTGGAGTGGGACAGGGGGACCCGGGGAGCTGTTTTTT. Translating it yields CAWSGTGGPGELFF. Based on the CDR3 plus reference TRBV30 and TRBJ2-2, the full variable domain is SQTIHQWPATLVQPVGSPLSLECTVEGTSNPNLYWYRQAAGRGLQLLFYSVGIGQISSEVPQNLSASRPQDRQFILSSKKLLLSDSGFYLCAWSGTGGPGELFFGEGSRLTVL.

This clonotype was observed many times. The chain recombines TRBV13 with TRBJ2-3; 11 positions agree with TRBD2. The J segment lost 6 bases and the V segment lost 11 bases, leaving 7 bases of the junction unmatched. Germline V lookup: CDR1 PRHDT, CDR2 FYEKMQ (reference sequence). The CDR3 contains 13 residues. In DNA, the CDR3 is TGTGCCTCCACACTAGCGGGAGTGGATACGCAGTATTTT. It is translated as CASTLAGVDTQYF.